The 9 T cell receptor beta chains below all came from one sample that was sequenced in a study of blood T cell repertoires in COVID-19. The repertoire was sequenced with immunoSEQ multiplex PCR; TCRdb's copy has only in-frame clones and lacks some. The sample has approximately 460,000 clones; nearly 90% are singletons. The sample was peripheral blood. These receptors were taken from a man between 18 and 35 years old with COVID-19, enrolled during active disease.

The chain is built from TRBV20-1 and TRBJ2-1; D is unresolved. This CDR3 spans 11 amino acids. V lost 3 bases, J lost 5 bases, and 5 bases lay in between. Germline V gene sequence: CDR1 DFQATT, CDR2 SNEGSKA (reference sequence). CDR3 nucleotide sequence: TGCAGTGCTAGCCCAGACAATGAGCAGTTCTTC. Amino acids: CSASPDNEQFF.

The chain joins TRBV2 to TRBJ1-3, with 8 bases that match TRBD1. The ends lost 6 bases at V and 0 bases at J; junction bases unmatched: 4. Germline loops: CDR1 SNHLY, CDR2 FYNNEI. This CDR3 has 15 amino acids. The DNA for the CDR3 is TGTGCCAGCAGGCTGGGACAGGCCTCTGGAAACACCATATATTTT. Translated: CASRLGQASGNTIYF. The whole variable domain, remainder taken from reference TRBV2 and TRBJ1-3, is EPEVTQTPSHQVTQMGQEVILRCVPISNHLYFYWYRQILGQKVEFLVSFYNNEISEKSEIFDDQFSVERPDGSNFTLKIRSTKLEDSAMYFCASRLGQASGNTIYFGEGSWLTVV.

The V call is TRBV7-9, the J call TRBJ1-1, with D unresolved. The V end lost 4 bases, the J end lost 3 bases, and 12 bases lay between the germline ends. The CDR3 spans 14 residues. Looked up from germline, CDR1 is SEHNR and CDR2 is FQNEAQ (reference sequence). Written as DNA, the CDR3 is TGTGCCAGCAGCTCCAGCGGAGGGTACACTGAAGCTTTCTTT. This gives the protein CASSSSGGYTEAFF.

V usage is TRBV7-6 and J usage is TRBJ2-3; 9 bases match TRBD1. Per germline, CDR1 SGHVS and CDR2 FNYEAQ. J gave up 6 bases and V 4 bases, and 8 bases lay outside the gene matches. CDR3 length equals 15 residues. This chain's CDR3 is CASSYETGGYDTQYF. The CDR3 DNA reads as TGTGCCAGCAGCTACGAGACAGGGGGGTACGATACGCAGTATTTT.

The chain couples TRBV11-3 to TRBJ2-6; TRBD2 aligns across 8 bases. The ends lost 5 bases at V and 0 bases at J; junction bases unmatched: 9. Germline values: CDR1 SGHNT, CDR2 YENEEA. CDR3 length: 18 residues. The CDR3 spells CASSPRLATYSGANVLTF. CDR3 sequence (DNA): TGTGCCAGCAGCCCTAGACTAGCGACCTACTCTGGGGCCAACGTCCTGACTTTC.

The chain combines TRBV18 with TRBJ2-5, with 7 bases that match TRBD2. The V gene's germline CDR1 is KGHSH and CDR2 LQKENI. The CDR3 totals 16 residues. V was clipped by 3 bases and J by 1 base; unmatched bases: 8. This CDR3 is CASSPLSGAAQETQYF. The CDR3 coding sequence is TGTGCCAGCTCACCGCTGAGCGGGGCGGCCCAAGAGACCCAGTACTTC. The full variable domain, in which reference TRBV18 and TRBJ2-5 provide the parts outside the CDR3, is NAGVMQNPRHLVRRRGQEARLRCSPMKGHSHVYWYRQLPEEGLKFMVYLQKENIIDESGMPKERFSAEFPKEGPSILRIQQVVRGDSAAYFCASSPLSGAAQETQYFGPGTRLLVL.

The genes are TRBV28 and TRBJ2-3, with TRBD2 matching over 7 bases. This CDR3 spans 15 amino acids. Germline V gives CDR1 MDHEN, CDR2 SYDVKM. With V trimmed by 1 base and J by 3 bases, 4 bases remained unmatched. The DNA of the CDR3 is TGTGCCAGCAGTTTATCTGGGGGGGGAACAGATACGCAGTATTTT. The encoded protein is CASSLSGGGTDTQYF.

The V call is TRBV6-5, the J call TRBJ2-5; 8 bases map to TRBD1. The CDR3 length is 14 residues. J gave up 2 bases and V 6 bases, and 5 bases lay outside the gene matches. Germline V gene lookup returns CDR1 MNHEY and CDR2 SVGAGI. The DNA of the CDR3 is TGTGCCAGCAGGAACCGGGACAGGCAAGAGACCCAGTACTTC. Its translation: CASRNRDRQETQYF.

This chain links TRBV3-1 (or the pseudogene TRBV3-2) with TRBJ2-7; maybe TRBD2 (5 bases). CDR3 size: 17 residues. Germline lookup yields CDR1 LGHDT and CDR2 YNNKEL (reference sequence). V lost 4 bases and J 2 bases, leaving 21 bases between the germline ends. The CDR3 region is CASSRNIAGPTTYEQYF. CDR3 bases: TGTGCCAGCAGCCGCAACATCGCGGGTCCAACCACCTACGAGCAGTACTTC.